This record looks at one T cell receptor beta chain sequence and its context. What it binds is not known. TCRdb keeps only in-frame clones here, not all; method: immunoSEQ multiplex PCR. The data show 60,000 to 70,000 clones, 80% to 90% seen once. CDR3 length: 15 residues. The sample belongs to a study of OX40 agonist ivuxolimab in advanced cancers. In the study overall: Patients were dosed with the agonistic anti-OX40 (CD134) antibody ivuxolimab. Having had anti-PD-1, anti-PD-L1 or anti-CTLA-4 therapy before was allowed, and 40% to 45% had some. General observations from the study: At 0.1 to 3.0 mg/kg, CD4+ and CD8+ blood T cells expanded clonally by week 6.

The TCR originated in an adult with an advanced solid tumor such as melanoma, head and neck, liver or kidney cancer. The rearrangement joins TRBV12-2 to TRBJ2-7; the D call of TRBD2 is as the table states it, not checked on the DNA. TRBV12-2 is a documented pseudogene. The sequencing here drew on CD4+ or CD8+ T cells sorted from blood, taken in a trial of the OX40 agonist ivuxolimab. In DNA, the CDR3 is TGTGCAAGTCCCAAACTAGCGGGAGCTTACTACGAGCAGTACTTC. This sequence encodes CASPKLAGAYYEQYF.